The rows below give T cell receptor beta chains drawn from one sample of a study of shared clonotypes between healthy human individuals. TCRdb's table, derived via immunoSEQ multiplex PCR, lists solely in-frame clones and lacks some. Here the sample spans 2 million to 2.5 million clones, approximately 95% being singletons. Material for sequencing was naive CD4+ T cells from PBMCs. The receptors here all came from a man aged 18 to 30 in good health. Some clones in this sample may be carry-over from other donors' samples. The CDR3 runs from the conserved cysteine through the conserved F or W. D genes are given only for firm matches. The size of a clone is reported for some rows only, either as once, few or many, or as a class for expanded clones.

- | - | TRBJ2-1 | TRBV2 | TGTGCCAGCAATCCTAACTACAATGAGCAGTTCTTC | CASNPNYNEQFF
- | once | TRBJ1-3 | TRBV5-4 | TGTGCCAGCAGCGACCCCCTGGGCACGGTATCTGGAAACACCATATATTTT | CASSDPLGTVSGNTIYF
TRBD2 | - | TRBJ2-5 | TRBV12-5 | TGTGCTAGTGGTCTAGCGGGAGGAGAGACCCAGTACTTC | CASGLAGGETQYF
- | - | TRBJ2-7 | TRBV4-1 | TGCGCCAGCAGCCAAGGGCAGGGTGGTCCCTACGAGCAGTGCTTC | CASSQGQGGPYEQCF
- | - | TRBJ1-1 | TRBV5-6 | TGTGCCAGCAGCCTGAACAGGGTCACTGAAGCTTTCTTT | CASSLNRVTEAFF
- | - | TRBJ2-5 | TRBV6-5 | TGTGCCAGCAGTTACAAGCAGACCCAGTACTTC | CASSYKQTQYF
- | - | TRBJ1-1 | TRBV6-5 | TGTGCCAGCGCGGGCGGGGGGACTGAAGCTTTCTTT | CASAGGGTEAFF
- | - | TRBJ2-2 | TRBV13 | TGTGCCAGCAGCCCTGACAGATACCTGATCGGGGAGCTGTTTTTT | CASSPDRYLIGELFF
- | - | TRBJ1-1 | TRBV7-9 | TGTGCCAGCAGCGGGACAAGGACTGAAGCTTTCTTT | CASSGTRTEAFF
- | - | TRBJ2-7 | TRBV28 | TGTGCCAGCAGTTTGCAGGGTTCGTACGAGCAGTACTTC | CASSLQGSYEQYF
- | - | TRBJ1-3 | TRBV7-2 | TGTGCCAGCAGCTCCGGGACAACTGGAAACACCATATATTTT | CASSSGTTGNTIYF
TRBD2 | - | TRBJ2-3 | TRBV10-1 | TGCGCCAGCAGTACGGGGACTAGCGTAGATACGCAGTATTTT | CASSTGTSVDTQYF
- | - | TRBJ2-7 | TRBV28 | TGTGCCAGCACTGCCGGTCTTCGGGTTTACGAGCAGTACTTC | CASTAGLRVYEQYF
TRBD1 | - | TRBJ1-2 | TRBV28 | TGTGCCACCGGAATTATTGGACAGGGATACTATGGCTACACCTTC | CATGIIGQGYYGYTF
TRBD1 | - | TRBJ2-1 | TRBV9 | TGTGCCAGCAGCGGGACAGGCCCTCCCCGCGAGCAGTTCTTC | CASSGTGPPREQFF
TRBD2 | - | TRBJ2-7 | TRBV4-3 | TGCGCCAGCAGCCCGAACGCTCTGGGACTAGCGGTCTACGAGCAGTACTTC | CASSPNALGLAVYEQYF
- | - | TRBJ1-1 | TRBV5-4 | TGTGCCAGCAGCTTAGGTCCGGGGCCAGCAGCTTTCTTT | CASSLGPGPAAFF
- | - | TRBJ2-7 | TRBV27 | TGTGCCAGCAGTTTCGGGAACAAACCCACCTACGAGCAGTACTTC | CASSFGNKPTYEQYF
- | - | TRBJ2-1 | TRBV7-8 | TGTGCCAGCAGCTTAGTGCGTCTAGCGAGCTACAATGAGCAGTTCTTC | CASSLVRLASYNEQFF
TRBD1 | - | TRBJ2-5 | TRBV5-1 | TGCGCCAGCAGCCACAAAAGGGGGCTTGAGGAGACCCAGTACTTC | CASSHKRGLEETQYF
TRBD1 | - | TRBJ1-5 | TRBV5-1 | TGCGCCAGCAGCTTGGGGGAACAGGGGGTCGGAAGCAATCAGCCCCAGCATTTT | CASSLGEQGVGSNQPQHF
TRBD1 | - | TRBJ2-2 | TRBV11-2 | TGTGCCAGCAGCCAGGACAGGGCCTACACCGGGGAGCTGTTTTTT | CASSQDRAYTGELFF
- | - | TRBJ1-1 | TRBV11-2 | TGTGCCAGCAGCTTAGTGGGCGCCGAAACTGAAGCTTTCTTT | CASSLVGAETEAFF
- | - | TRBJ2-7 | TRBV19 | TGTGCCAGTAGTATAGCGGCTAGCGAGACCTACGAGCAGTACTTC | CASSIAASETYEQYF